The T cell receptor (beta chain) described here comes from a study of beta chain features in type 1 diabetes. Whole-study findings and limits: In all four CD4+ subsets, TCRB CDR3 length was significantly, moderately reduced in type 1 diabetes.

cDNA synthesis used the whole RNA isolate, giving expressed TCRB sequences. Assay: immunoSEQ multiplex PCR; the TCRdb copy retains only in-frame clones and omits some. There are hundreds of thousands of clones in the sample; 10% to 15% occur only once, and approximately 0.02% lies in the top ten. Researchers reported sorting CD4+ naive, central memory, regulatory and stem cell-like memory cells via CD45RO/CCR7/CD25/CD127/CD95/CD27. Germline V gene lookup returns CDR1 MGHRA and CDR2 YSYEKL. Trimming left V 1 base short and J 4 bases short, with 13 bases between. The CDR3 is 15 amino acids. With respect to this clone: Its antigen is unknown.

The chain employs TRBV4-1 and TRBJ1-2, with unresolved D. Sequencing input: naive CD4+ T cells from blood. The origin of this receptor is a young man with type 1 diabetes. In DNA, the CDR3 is TGCGCCAGCAGCCAAGGTCCCCTAAACGGCTATGGCTACACCTTC. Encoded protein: CASSQGPLNGYGYTF.